This T cell receptor (beta chain) was sequenced in a study of blood T cell repertoires in COVID-19. Study summary: The study drew acute and convalescent COVID-19 samples from the United States, Italy and Spain. Nucleic acid was either cDNA or gDNA, and it came from T cells, B-cell-depleted T cells, or PBMCs.

Trimming removed 3 bases at V and 7 bases at J, with 12 bases between. Germline V gives CDR1 WNHNN, CDR2 SYGVQD (reference sequence). The CDR3 runs to 14 residues. Original analysis: Reference gene primer amplification gave estimated nucleated cell counts. Assay used: immunoSEQ multiplex PCR; TCRdb lists only in-frame clones, some missing. That table gives V, J and clone size, and the DNA gave D and trimming. The profile covers about 160,000 clones, with more than 80% appearing a single time and 2.5% to 3% taken by the ten largest. This sequence originates from a man in his fifties or sixties with acute or convalescent COVID-19. The genes are TRBV10-1 and TRBJ1-4; D is perhaps TRBD1 (6 bases). The sequenced sample was peripheral blood. In DNA form, the CDR3 reads TGCGCCAGCAGTGATGGGGACATCGGTGAAAAACTGTTTTTT. Its translation is CASSDGDIGEKLFF.